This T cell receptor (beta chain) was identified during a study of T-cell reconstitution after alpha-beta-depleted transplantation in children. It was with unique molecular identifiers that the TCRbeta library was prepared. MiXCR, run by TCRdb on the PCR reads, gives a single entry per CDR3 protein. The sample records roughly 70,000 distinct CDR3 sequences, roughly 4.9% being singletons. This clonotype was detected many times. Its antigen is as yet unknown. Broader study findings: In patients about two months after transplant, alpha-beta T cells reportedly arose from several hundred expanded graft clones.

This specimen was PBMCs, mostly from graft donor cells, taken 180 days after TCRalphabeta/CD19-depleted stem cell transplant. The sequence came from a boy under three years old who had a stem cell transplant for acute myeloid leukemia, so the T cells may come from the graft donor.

The CDR3 coding sequence is TGCGGCGGGACTTATAGCTCTGGGGCCAACGTCCTGACTTTC. It is translated as CGGTYSSGANVLTF. V is TRBV20-1 and J is TRBJ2-6; D might be TRBD2 (6 bases). The CDR3 runs 14 residues. Germline V gene lookup returns CDR1 DFQATT and CDR2 SNEGSKA (reference sequence).